These T cell receptor beta chains were read from a single sample in a study of T cell responses to AZD1222 COVID-19 vaccine. This table comes from immunoSEQ multiplex PCR, and its TCRdb copy is limited to in-frame clones, with some not included. The sample has some 110,000 clones; approximately 89% are singletons. Sample: peripheral blood, taken 28 days after the second AZD1222 dose. All receptors come from an adult who received the AZD1222 COVID-19 vaccine. The CDR3 runs from the conserved cysteine through the conserved F or W. Each record gives: CDR3 protein, J gene, CDR3 length, V gene.

CDR3: CASSPSAKNTEAFF; J: TRBJ1-1; length: 14; V: TRBV18
CDR3: CASSVGTELLWTGELFF; J: TRBJ2-2; length: 17; V: TRBV3-1/TRBV3-2
CDR3: CASSLNLVPGYTF; J: TRBJ1-2; length: 13; V: TRBV28
CDR3: CASSQVQGAAYEQYF; J: TRBJ2-7; length: 15; V: TRBV4-1
CDR3: CASSFGGSLLPEQFF; J: TRBJ2-1; length: 15; V: TRBV27
CDR3: CASSPWGLAGGVEQYF; J: TRBJ2-7; length: 16; V: TRBV4-3
CDR3: CASSSLAGGRNEQFF; J: TRBJ2-1; length: 15; V: TRBV6-2/TRBV6-3
CDR3: CASSLESSTNEKLFF; J: TRBJ1-4; length: 15; V: TRBV5-1
CDR3: CASTLNTGELFF; J: TRBJ2-2; length: 12; V: TRBV6-5
CDR3: CAWNGGEDYEQYF; J: TRBJ2-7; length: 13; V: TRBV30
CDR3: CAISESTGEEQFF; J: TRBJ2-1; length: 13; V: TRBV10-3
CDR3: CASSLGQGRWAEAFF; J: TRBJ1-1; length: 15; V: TRBV27
CDR3: CASSPQGSEKLFF; J: TRBJ1-4; length: 13; V: TRBV18
CDR3: CAWVLNRGLSPLHF; J: TRBJ1-6; length: 14; V: TRBV30
CDR3: CASSPGTGSMNVYGYTF; J: TRBJ1-2; length: 17; V: TRBV25-1
CDR3: CASSTLGQRNQETQYF; J: TRBJ2-5; length: 16; V: TRBV7-6
CDR3: CASTGGNRNEQYF; J: TRBJ2-7; length: 13; V: TRBV28
CDR3: CASSSAGGPIQEQYF; J: TRBJ2-7; length: 15; V: TRBV19
CDR3: CASRVGTSGDTGELFF; J: TRBJ2-2; length: 16; V: TRBV19
CDR3: CASRPQVHQPQHF; J: TRBJ1-5; length: 13; V: TRBV6-5
CDR3: CASRREAPSEQFF; J: TRBJ2-1; length: 13; V: TRBV19
CDR3: CASSDTQGTATDTQYF; J: TRBJ2-3; length: 16; V: TRBV5-1
CDR3: CASSYDLAWDKLYEQYF; J: TRBJ2-7; length: 17; V: TRBV6-2/TRBV6-3
CDR3: CASSIRDSYEQYF; J: TRBJ2-7; length: 13; V: TRBV19
CDR3: CAWSRGYEQYF; J: TRBJ2-7; length: 11; V: TRBV30
CDR3: CASSLWSGSLYEQYF; J: TRBJ2-7; length: 15; V: TRBV5-1
CDR3: CASSSGGRETQYF; J: TRBJ2-5; length: 13; V: TRBV5-4
CDR3: CASRIAGDPGYEQYF; J: TRBJ2-7; length: 15; V: TRBV6-5